What follows describes a single TCR beta chain. Its antigen is as yet unknown. The CDR3 has 16 residues. Germline V gene data show CDR1 as LNHDA and CDR2 as SQIVND (reference sequence). Deletions cut 8 bases from V and 0 bases from J, with 16 bases between. They built TCR cDNA with 5'RACE template switching, a step that put in a universal primer site and UMIs. TCRdb fed the 5' RACE reads into MiXCR, producing one record per CDR3 protein. The data hold approximately 510,000 distinct CDR3 sequences, with 21% observed a single time. This specimen comes from a study of T cells after yellow fever vaccination. The overall study: Libraries from low-cell-number fractions were prepared with the SMART-Seq v4 Ultra Low Input RNA kit.

Overall study results and limits: From the bulk population, abundant clonotypes could contaminate and appear within FACS-sorted repertoires. Clones from primary vaccination mostly reappeared after the booster (around 96% CD4, under 90% CD8).

The receptor's source is a man aged 18 to 30 who received the YFV17D yellow fever vaccine. Material: PBMCs, obtained roughly 20 days after the first yellow fever vaccination. The chain has TRBV19 and TRBJ1-4; the D is unclear. The CDR3 reads CASFGRPDATNEKLFF. In DNA, the CDR3 is TGTGCCAGTTTTGGTAGACCTGATGCAACTAATGAAAAACTGTTTTTT.